These 8 T cell receptor beta chains came from one sample sequenced in a study of T-cell memory formation after mild COVID-19 (dated by TCRdb to the early 2020s). The library was produced with 5' RACE. Sequenced on an Illumina NovaSeq 6000. TCRdb itself trimmed the public reads at Q25 with fastp, ran MiXCR and retained productive beta chains. Entries that share a CDR3 protein sequence are merged under the most common genes and DNA. In all, the sample holds 190,000 or so distinct CDR3 sequences, and roughly a tenth of those were seen once. The top ten hold approximately 2.8% of the sample. The sample comprised PBMCs or a T cell subset sorted from them (not recorded which). These receptors were collected from a man aged 18 to 30 who had mild COVID-19 (a few samples of this study predate the infection). The sample titles of this study are shuffled in the database, so cell type and time point are left out; the donor was told from shared clones.

This clonotype was seen a few times. CDR3 nucleotides: TGTGCCAGCAGTTTACTGTCACGCAATCAGCCCCAGCATTTT. Protein sequence: CASSLLSRNQPQHF. V usage is TRBV28 and J usage is TRBJ1-5; D gene unclear. V lost 2 bases and J 2 bases, leaving 7 bases between the germline ends. This CDR3 is built from 14 residues. Germline assignment: CDR1 MDHEN and CDR2 SYDVKM. The full variable domain, completed using reference TRBV28 and TRBJ1-5, is DVKVTQSSRYLVKRTGEKVFLECVQDMDHENMFWYRQDPGLGLRLIYFSYDVKMKEKGDIPEGYSVSREKKERFSLILESASTNQTSMYLCASSLLSRNQPQHFGDGTRLSIL.

The rearrangement links TRBV7-2 to TRBJ2-5, with D perhaps given as TRBD1 or TRBD2 (6 bases each). V was trimmed by 7 bases and J by 5 bases, leaving 17 bases between them. The CDR3 contains 14 residues. Germline values: CDR1 SGHTA, CDR2 FQGNSA. This CDR3 is CASTHTGAEETQYF. CDR3 DNA: TGTGCCAGCACGCACACGGGGGCAGAGGAGACCCAGTACTTC.

This clonotype was detected only a few times. The CDR3 DNA follows: TGTGCCAGCGGGTATGGCAGCCGGGGCAATCAGCCCCAGCATTTT. Translating gives CASGYGSRGNQPQHF. The chain links TRBV28 to TRBJ1-5; no clear D gene. The CDR3 is 15 residues long. Germline CDR1 is MDHEN and CDR2 is SYDVKM. Trimming shortened V by 8 bases and J by 2 bases, and 16 bases separated the two germline ends.

The sample holds many counts of this clonotype. The V and J genes are TRBV4-2 and TRBJ2-5, with D maybe TRBD2 (6 bases). This CDR3 has 14 residues. V lost 4 bases to trimming and J lost 4 bases, with 13 bases between them. Germline loops: CDR1 LGHNA, CDR2 YNFKEQ. CDR3 nucleotides: TGTGCCAGCAGCCCACCCGGGGGAGGAGAGACCCAGTACTTC. As protein: CASSPPGGGETQYF.

The chain has TRBV27 and TRBJ2-7, with D perhaps TRBD1 or TRBD2 (5 bases each). Germline V CDR1 and CDR2: MNHEY, SMNVEV (reference sequence). V was shortened by 3 bases and J by 5 bases, with 11 bases between the two germline ends. CDR3 size: 13 residues. The DNA for the CDR3 is TGTGCCAGCAGTTTGGCCCGGGGCAACGAGCAGTACGTC. Protein sequence: CASSLARGNEQYV.

This clonotype showed up just a few times. This is likely a read error, given that the CDR3 carries no conserved phenylalanine or tryptophan at its end. The chain uses TRBV20-1 and TRBJ1-2; TRBD1 agrees at 8 bases. CDR3 length: 14 amino acids. The germline V gene has CDR1 DFQATT and CDR2 SNEGSKA (reference sequence). V shed 1 base, J shed 3 bases, and the junction held 4 bases outside the gene matches. The CDR3 DNA sequence: TGCAGTGCTAGAGGCGACAGGGGATACTATGGCTACACCTTA. Its translation: CSARGDRGYYGYTL.

This clonotype was recorded at least ten times. This chain uses TRBV5-1 with TRBJ2-2; D might be TRBD2 (5 bases). V was pared by 1 base and J by 0 bases, with 10 bases between. This CDR3 has 16 residues. Looked up from germline, CDR1 is SGHRS and CDR2 is YFSETQ. The CDR3 region has the DNA TGCGCCAGCAGCTTGTTACGGGAAGCGAACACCGGGGAGCTGTTTTTT. Its translation is CASSLLREANTGELFF.

This clonotype occurred many times. This rearrangement joins TRBV7-2 to TRBJ2-1; 10 bases match TRBD2. The CDR3 is made up of 15 amino acids. Germline lookup yields CDR1 SGHTA and CDR2 FQGNSA. Trimming at V came to 2 bases and at J to 4 bases, leaving 2 bases not matched to a gene. CDR3: CASSLIAGGYNEQFF. The DNA of the CDR3 is TGTGCCAGCAGCTTAATAGCGGGGGGTTACAATGAGCAGTTCTTC.